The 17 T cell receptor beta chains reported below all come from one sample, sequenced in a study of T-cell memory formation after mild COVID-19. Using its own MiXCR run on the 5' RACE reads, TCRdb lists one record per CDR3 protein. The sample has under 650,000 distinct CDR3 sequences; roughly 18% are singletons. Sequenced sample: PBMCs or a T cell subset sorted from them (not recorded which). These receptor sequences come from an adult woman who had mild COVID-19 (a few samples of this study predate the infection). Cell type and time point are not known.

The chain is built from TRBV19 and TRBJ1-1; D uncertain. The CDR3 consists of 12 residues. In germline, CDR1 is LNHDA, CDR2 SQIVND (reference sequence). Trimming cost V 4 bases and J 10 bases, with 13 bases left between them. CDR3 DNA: TGTGCCAGTAGTACCCTGGGGTCGGGAGCTTTCTTT. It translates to CASSTLGSGAFF. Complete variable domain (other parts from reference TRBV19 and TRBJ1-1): DGGITQSPKYLFRKEGQNVTLSCEQNLNHDAMYWYRQDPGQGLRLIYYSQIVNDFQKGDIAEGYSVSREKKESFPLTVTSAQKNPTAFYLCASSTLGSGAFFGQGTRLTVV.

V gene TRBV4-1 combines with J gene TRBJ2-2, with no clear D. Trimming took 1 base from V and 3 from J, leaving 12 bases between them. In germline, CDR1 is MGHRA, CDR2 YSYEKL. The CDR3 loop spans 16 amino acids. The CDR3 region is CASSQVENSHTGELFF. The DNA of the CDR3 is TGCGCCAGCAGCCAAGTGGAAAACAGTCACACCGGGGAGCTGTTTTTT.

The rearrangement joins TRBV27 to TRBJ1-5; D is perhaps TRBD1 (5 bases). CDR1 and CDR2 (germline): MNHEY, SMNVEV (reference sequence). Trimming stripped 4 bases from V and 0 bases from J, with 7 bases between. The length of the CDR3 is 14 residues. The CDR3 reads CASSWTPSNQPQHF. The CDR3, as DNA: TGTGCCAGCAGTTGGACACCTAGCAATCAGCCCCAGCATTTT.

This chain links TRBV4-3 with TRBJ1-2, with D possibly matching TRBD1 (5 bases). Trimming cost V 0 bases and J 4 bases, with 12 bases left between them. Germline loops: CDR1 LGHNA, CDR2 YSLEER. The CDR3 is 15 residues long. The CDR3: CASSQDPGTGYGYTF. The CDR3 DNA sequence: TGCGCCAGCAGCCAAGATCCGGGGACGGGCTATGGCTACACCTTC.

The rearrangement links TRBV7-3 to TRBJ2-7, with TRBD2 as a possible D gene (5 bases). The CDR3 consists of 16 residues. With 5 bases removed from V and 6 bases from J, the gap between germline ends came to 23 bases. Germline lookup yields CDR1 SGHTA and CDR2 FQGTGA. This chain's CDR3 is CASSRWGGSAPSEQYF. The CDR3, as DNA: TGTGCCAGCAGCCGCTGGGGTGGTAGCGCGCCCAGCGAGCAGTACTTC.

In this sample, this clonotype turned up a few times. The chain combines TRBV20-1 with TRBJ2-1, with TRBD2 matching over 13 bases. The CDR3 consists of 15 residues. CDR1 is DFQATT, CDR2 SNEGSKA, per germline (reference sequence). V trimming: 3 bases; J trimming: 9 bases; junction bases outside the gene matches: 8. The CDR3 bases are TGCAGTGCTAGTGGACTAGCGGGAGCCTCGGTTGAGCAGTTCTTC. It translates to CSASGLAGASVEQFF.

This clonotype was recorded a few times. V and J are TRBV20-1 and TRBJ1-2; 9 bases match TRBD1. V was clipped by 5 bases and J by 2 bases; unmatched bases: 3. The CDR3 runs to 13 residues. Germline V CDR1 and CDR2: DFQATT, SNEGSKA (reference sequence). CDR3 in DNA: TGCAGTGCTTGGACAGGGGCCAACTATGGCTACACCTTC. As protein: CSAWTGANYGYTF.

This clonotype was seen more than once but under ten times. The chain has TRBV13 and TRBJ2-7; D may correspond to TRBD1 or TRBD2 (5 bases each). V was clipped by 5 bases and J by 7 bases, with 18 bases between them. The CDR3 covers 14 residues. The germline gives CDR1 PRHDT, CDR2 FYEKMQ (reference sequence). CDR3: CASSKRPGTGEQYF. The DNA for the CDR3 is TGTGCCAGCAGCAAGCGGCCCGGGACGGGAGAGCAGTACTTC. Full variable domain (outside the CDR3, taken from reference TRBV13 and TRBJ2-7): AAGVIQSPRHLIKEKRETATLKCYPIPRHDTVYWYQQGPGQDPQFLISFYEKMQSDKGSIPDRFSAQQFSDYHSELNMSSLELGDSALYFCASSKRPGTGEQYFGPGTRLTVT.

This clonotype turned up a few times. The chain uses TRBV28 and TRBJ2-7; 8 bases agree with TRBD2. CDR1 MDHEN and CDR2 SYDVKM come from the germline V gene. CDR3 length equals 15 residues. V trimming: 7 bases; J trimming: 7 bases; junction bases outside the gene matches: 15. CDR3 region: CASTLMRGAGLEQYF. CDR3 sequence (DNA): TGTGCCAGCACCCTGATGCGGGGGGCAGGATTGGAGCAGTACTTC. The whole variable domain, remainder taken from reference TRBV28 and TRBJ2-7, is DVKVTQSSRYLVKRTGEKVFLECVQDMDHENMFWYRQDPGLGLRLIYFSYDVKMKEKGDIPEGYSVSREKKERFSLILESASTNQTSMYLCASTLMRGAGLEQYFGPGTRLTVT.

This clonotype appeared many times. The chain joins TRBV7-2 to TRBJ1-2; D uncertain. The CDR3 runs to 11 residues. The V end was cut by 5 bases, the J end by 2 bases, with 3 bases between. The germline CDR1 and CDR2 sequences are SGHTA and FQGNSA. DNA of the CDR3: TGTGCCAGCAGCGCCAACTATGGCTACACCTTC. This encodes CASSANYGYTF.

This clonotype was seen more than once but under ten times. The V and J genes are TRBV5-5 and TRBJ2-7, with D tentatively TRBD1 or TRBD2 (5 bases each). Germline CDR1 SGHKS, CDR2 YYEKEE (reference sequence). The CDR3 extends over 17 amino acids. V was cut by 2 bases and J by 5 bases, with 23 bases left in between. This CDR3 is CASSFTPRGSMGNEQYF. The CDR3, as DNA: TGTGCCAGCAGCTTCACGCCTCGGGGCTCCATGGGGAACGAGCAGTACTTC.

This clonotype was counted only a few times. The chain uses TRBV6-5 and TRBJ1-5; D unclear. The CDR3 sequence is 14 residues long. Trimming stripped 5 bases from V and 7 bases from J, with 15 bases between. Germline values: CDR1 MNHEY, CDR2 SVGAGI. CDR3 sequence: CASSPDGVQQPQHF. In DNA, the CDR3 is TGTGCCAGCAGTCCTGATGGGGTTCAACAGCCCCAGCATTTT.

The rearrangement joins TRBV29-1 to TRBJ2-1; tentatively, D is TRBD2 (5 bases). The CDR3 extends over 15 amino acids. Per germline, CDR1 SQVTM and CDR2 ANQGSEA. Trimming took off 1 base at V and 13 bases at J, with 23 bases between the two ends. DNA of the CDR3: TGCAGCGTTGAAGGTTCGCCTAGGAGGAGGAGTGGTCAGTTCTTC. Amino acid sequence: CSVEGSPRRRSGQFF.

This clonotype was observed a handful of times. CDR3 in DNA: TGTGCCAGCAGTTTATGGGGGACCCCAAGCCCCTACGAGCAGTACTTC. It yields the protein CASSLWGTPSPYEQYF. V usage is TRBV28 and J usage is TRBJ2-7, with D perhaps matching TRBD1 or TRBD2 (5 bases each). V gave up 0 bases and J gave up 2 bases, with 14 bases separating them. The CDR3 sequence is 16 residues long. Germline V lookup: CDR1 MDHEN, CDR2 SYDVKM.

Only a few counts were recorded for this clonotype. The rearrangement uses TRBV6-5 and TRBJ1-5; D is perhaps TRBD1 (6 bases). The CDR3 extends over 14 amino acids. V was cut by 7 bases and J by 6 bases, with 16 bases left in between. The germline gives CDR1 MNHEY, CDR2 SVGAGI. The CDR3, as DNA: TGTGCCAGCACCTCATCGGACAGTACTCAGCCCCAGCATTTT. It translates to CASTSSDSTQPQHF.

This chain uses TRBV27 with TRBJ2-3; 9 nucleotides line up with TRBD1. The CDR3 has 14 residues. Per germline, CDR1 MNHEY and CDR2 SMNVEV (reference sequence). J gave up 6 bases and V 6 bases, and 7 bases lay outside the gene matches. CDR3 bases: TGTGCCAGCAGGCTACAGGGGGCTCGGGATACGCAGTATTTT. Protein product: CASRLQGARDTQYF.

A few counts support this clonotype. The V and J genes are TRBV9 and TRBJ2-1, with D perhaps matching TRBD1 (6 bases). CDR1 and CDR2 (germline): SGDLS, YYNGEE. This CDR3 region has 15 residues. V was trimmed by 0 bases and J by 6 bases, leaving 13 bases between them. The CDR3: CASSVAGEVGNEQFF. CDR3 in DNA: TGTGCCAGCAGCGTAGCAGGGGAAGTAGGCAATGAGCAGTTCTTC.